This passage covers 17 T cell receptor beta chains from one sample sequenced in a study of blood T cells in healthy people across ages. Then a second PCR, running roughly 7 to 11 cycles, was carried out with a sample-barcoded 5' primer and a J-beta primer mix. Each CDR3 protein is one row after TCRdb ran MiXCR on the 5' RACE reads. The sample records roughly 700,000 distinct CDR3 sequences, about half being singletons. The sequenced material came from blood. The receptors were gathered from a woman aged 55-70 years in good health.

The chain employs TRBV5-1 and TRBJ2-3; no reliable D call. Germline V lookup: CDR1 SGHRS, CDR2 YFSETQ. Between the trimmed V and J ends, which lost 0 bases and 2 bases, there was a span of 10 bases. The CDR3 contains 15 residues. CDR3 in DNA: TGCGCCAGCAGCTTGGAATCGACTGTCACAGATACGCAGTATTTT. Translating it yields CASSLESTVTDTQYF.

J is TRBJ2-7 and V is TRBV10-3, with D possibly TRBD1 on 6 matching bases. The CDR3 covers 18 residues. Looked up from germline, CDR1 is ENHRY and CDR2 is SYGVKD. V dropped 0 bases and J dropped 7 bases, with 25 bases sitting between them. The CDR3 sequence is CAISESTPGAFRKREQYF. Here the CDR3 DNA reads TGTGCCATCAGTGAGTCGACCCCAGGGGCCTTCCGTAAAAGGGAGCAGTACTTC.

This chain joins TRBV7-3 and TRBJ2-3, with D unresolved. Germline CDR1 reads SGHTA; CDR2 reads FQGTGA. CDR3 length: 13 amino acids. Trimming removed 1 base from V and 11 bases from J, with 13 bases in between. The CDR3 spells CASSLSSQGGQYF. CDR3 nucleotides: TGTGCCAGCAGCTTAAGTTCCCAAGGTGGGCAGTATTTT.

This chain connects TRBV12-3 or TRBV12-4 to TRBJ2-7, with D possibly matching TRBD1 (8 bases). This CDR3 comprises 15 residues. V lost 6 bases and J lost 2, with 17 bases in between. In DNA form, the CDR3 reads TGTGCCAGCAGGGGGGGAGGGACAGGAGCCTACGAGCAGTACTTC. Translated: CASRGGGTGAYEQYF.

This chain connects TRBV7-9 to TRBJ2-5, with a tentative D call TRBD2 (6 bases). The CDR3 runs to 12 residues. CDR1 is SEHNR, CDR2 FQNEAQ, per germline (reference sequence). The V and J ends lost 5 bases and 10 bases respectively, with 14 bases between them. The CDR3 loop is CASSSTGGDQYF. The CDR3 DNA follows: TGTGCCAGCAGCAGCACAGGAGGGGACCAGTACTTC.

The rearrangement joins TRBV5-8 to TRBJ2-7; D unclear. Germline loops: CDR1 SGHTS, CDR2 YDEGEE. The CDR3 runs to 15 residues. V lost 0 bases to trimming and J lost 7 bases, with 17 bases between them. CDR3 nucleotide sequence: TGTGCCAGCAGCTTGGGGGCGCGTTCATCTGGAGAGCAGTACTTC. This codes for CASSLGARSSGEQYF.

This clonotype was found many times. The V gene is TRBV7-2, the J gene TRBJ1-1; D might be TRBD1 (6 bases). CDR3 length: 14 residues. Germline CDR1 SGHTA, CDR2 FQGNSA. The V and J ends lost 2 bases and 6 bases respectively, with 13 bases between them. CDR3 DNA: TGTGCCAGCAGCTTAAGAAAGGGGGTCTCTGAAGCTTTCTTT. Amino acids: CASSLRKGVSEAFF.

This clonotype turned up a few times. The V call is TRBV20-1, the J call TRBJ2-7; the match to TRBD2 covers 10 bases. Germline trimming cut 6 bases from V and 4 bases from J; bases unmatched to any gene: 15. CDR1 is DFQATT and CDR2 is SNEGSKA in the germline V gene (reference sequence). CDR3 length: 16 amino acids. CDR3 sequence: CSAAPGLAPQRYEQYF. The CDR3, as DNA: TGCAGTGCCGCTCCGGGACTAGCGCCCCAAAGATACGAGCAGTACTTC.

This clonotype was seen only a few times. V is TRBV4-3 and J is TRBJ2-1; 8 bases align to TRBD2. The CDR3 covers 15 residues. CDR1 LGHNA and CDR2 YSLEER come from the germline V gene. The V and J ends lost 1 base and 7 bases, in that order; junction bases with no gene match: 6. The CDR3 is CASSQALAGLNEQFF. For the CDR3, the DNA is TGCGCCAGCAGCCAAGCTTTAGCGGGACTGAATGAGCAGTTCTTC.

The chain carries TRBV29-1 and TRBJ2-1; D is uncertain. The V end lost 7 bases, the J end lost 0 bases, and 13 bases lay between the germline ends. The CDR3 totals 14 residues. Germline V CDR1 and CDR2: SQVTM, ANQGSEA. The DNA of the CDR3 is TGCAGCGCGTCTTACGGTAGCTCCTACAATGAGCAGTTCTTC. Residues: CSASYGSSYNEQFF.

This rearrangement joins TRBV4-3 to TRBJ2-1, with a tentative D call TRBD2 (5 bases). The end of the DNA is better explained by TRBJ2-7, so the J call may be wrong. Germline CDR1 reads LGHNA; CDR2 reads YSLEER. The CDR3 length is 14 residues. Here the CDR3 DNA reads TGCGCCAGCAGCCAAGATGAACGGGGTAGGGAGCAGTACTTC. The encoded protein is CASSQDERGREQYF.

This clonotype has only a few counts. The chain links TRBV25-1 to TRBJ2-3, with D maybe TRBD2 (5 bases). Trimming removed 4 bases at V and 6 bases at J, with 14 bases between. CDR1 is MGHDK, CDR2 SYGVNS, per germline. This CDR3 has 14 residues. CDR3 region: CASSAPGSRDTQYF. As DNA, the CDR3 is TGTGCCAGCAGTGCCCCGGGATCGAGGGATACGCAGTATTTT.

This chain uses TRBV5-4 with TRBJ2-7, with 7 bases fitting TRBD2. V lost 4 bases and J lost 1; bases outside the gene matches: 5. CDR3 length: 14 residues. Germline assignment: CDR1 SGHNT and CDR2 YYREEE (reference sequence). The CDR3 nucleotides are TGTGCCAGCAGCATCCGGGACTATTCCTACGAGCAGTACTTC. It is translated as CASSIRDYSYEQYF.

Only a few counts were recorded for this clonotype. The chain has TRBV4-3 and TRBJ2-7; 12 bases are a match to TRBD2. V gave up 1 base and J gave up 3 bases; unmatched junction bases: 1. Germline V gene data show CDR1 as LGHNA and CDR2 as YSLEER. The length of the CDR3 is 15 residues. CDR3 bases: TGCGCCAGCAGCCAAGGGACTAGCGGGATCTACGAGCAGTACTTC. Protein sequence: CASSQGTSGIYEQYF.

J is TRBJ2-7 and V is TRBV15, with 8 bases aligning to TRBD1. The V gene end was trimmed by 5 bases and the J gene end by 5 bases; junction bases not matched to a gene: 11. Germline V lookup: CDR1 LNHNV, CDR2 YYDKDF (reference sequence). CDR3 size: 15 residues. CDR3 protein: CATSGRDRGRDEQYF. The CDR3 DNA reads as TGTGCCACCAGCGGTCGCGACAGGGGTCGAGACGAGCAGTACTTC.

This clonotype was picked up one time. The CDR3 loop is CASSLESRQPQHF. The CDR3 DNA follows: TGTGCCAGCAGCTTGGAGTCCCGTCAGCCCCAGCATTTT. This chain joins TRBV5-6 and TRBJ1-5; D is ambiguous. The CDR3 loop spans 13 amino acids. Germline V gene sequence: CDR1 SGHDT, CDR2 YYEEEE. Trimming stripped 0 bases from V and 6 bases from J, with 7 bases between. The variable domain in full, with the rest retrieved from reference TRBV5-6 and TRBJ1-5, is DAGVTQSPTHLIKTRGQQVTLRCSPKSGHDTVSWYQQALGQGPQFIFQYYEEEERQRGNFPDRFSGHQFPNYSSELNVNALLLGDSALYLCASSLESRQPQHFGDGTRLSIL.

This clonotype was observed once. The V and J genes are TRBV24-1 and TRBJ2-1; a weak D match, TRBD1 (6 bases). The V gene's germline CDR1 is KGHDR and CDR2 SFDVKD. The CDR3 contains 14 residues. Between the trimmed V and J ends, which lost 10 bases and 5 bases, there was a span of 17 bases. The CDR3: CATSNNRDHNEQFF. The CDR3 DNA is TGTGCCACTAGCAACAACAGGGATCACAATGAGCAGTTCTTC.